This TCR beta chain was sequenced in a study of technical replicates of blood from a handful of donors. Repertoires were generated with immunoSEQ multiplex PCR, while TCRdb's copy carries only in-frame clones and drops some. The data show approximately 44,000 clones, about 96% seen once. The CDR3 contains 14 residues. The V gene's germline CDR1 is SGHRS and CDR2 YFSETQ. V lost 2 bases and J 6 bases, leaving 15 bases between the germline ends. The specimen sequenced was T cells isolated from PBMCs. This TCR came from a human donor in good health. The rearrangement uses TRBV5-1 and TRBJ2-7; maybe TRBD1 (6 bases). The chain's CDR3 is CASSFSTGIGEQYF. The CDR3 DNA follows: TGCGCCAGCAGCTTTTCTACAGGGATCGGCGAGCAGTACTTC.